One and the same sample provided the 26 T cell receptor beta chains below, sequenced in a study of T cell repertoires in ileal Crohn's disease. Assay used: immunoSEQ multiplex PCR; TCRdb lists only in-frame clones, some missing. The data show about 5,600 clones, approximately 86% seen once. Sequencing used ileal tissue. These receptor sequences come from an adult with Crohn's disease.

The chain has TRBV5-1 and TRBJ2-5, with 12 positions matching TRBD1. CDR3 length: 17 residues. The junction had 11 bases not matched to a gene; V was cut back by 4 bases and J by 4 bases. CDR1 and CDR2 from the germline V gene are SGHRS and YFSETQ. CDR3 in DNA: TGCGCCAGCAGCCGGGGTAGGGGACAGGGGGCGAGAGAGACCCAGTACTTC. It codes for CASSRGRGQGARETQYF.

The chain links TRBV2 to TRBJ2-7; TRBD2 aligns across 15 bases. The junction had 8 bases not matched to a gene; V was cut back by 6 bases and J by 2 bases. The germline V gene has CDR1 SNHLY and CDR2 FYNNEI. CDR3 length equals 17 residues. DNA for the CDR3: TGTGCCAGCAGAATAGGACTAGCGGGGGGGCTTGCCTACGAGCAGTACTTC. Encoded protein: CASRIGLAGGLAYEQYF.

The chain couples TRBV18 to TRBJ1-3; weak D call: TRBD1 (5 bases). This CDR3 is 14 amino acids long. V shed 1 base and J shed 1 base, with 5 bases lying between them. Germline CDR1 is KGHSH and CDR2 is LQKENI. The CDR3 DNA is TGTGCCAGCTCACCACAGGGGTCTGGAAACACCATATATTTT. Amino acid sequence: CASSPQGSGNTIYF.

The V and J genes are TRBV6-1 and TRBJ1-1; D might be TRBD1 (5 bases). The germline V gene has CDR1 MNHNS and CDR2 SASEGT. Trimming shortened V by 1 base and J by 4 bases, and 10 bases separated the two germline ends. This CDR3 contains 14 residues. CDR3 sequence: CASSEVGGSTEAFF. DNA for the CDR3: TGTGCCAGCAGTGAAGTGGGGGGTTCCACTGAAGCTTTCTTT.

The CDR3 DNA sequence: TGTGCCAGTAGGCCTACAGGGGTGCGGCACACTGAAGCTTTCTTT. It is translated as CASRPTGVRHTEAFF. The V call is TRBV19, the J call TRBJ1-1; TRBD1 agrees at 7 bases. This CDR3 is 15 amino acids long. The trim removed 6 bases at V and 3 bases at J, leaving 10 bases unmatched. CDR1 and CDR2 (germline): LNHDA, SQIVND (reference sequence).

The sample holds a few counts of this clone. The V and J genes are TRBV27 and TRBJ1-5; D is possibly TRBD1 (5 bases). Trimming took 6 bases from V and 4 from J, leaving 10 bases between them. The germline V gene has CDR1 MNHEY and CDR2 SMNVEV (reference sequence). The CDR3 contains 13 residues. The DNA of the CDR3 is TGTGCCAGCAGCGACAGTTATAATCAGCCCCAGCATTTT. As protein: CASSDSYNQPQHF.

The chain joins TRBV28 to TRBJ2-5, with TRBD1 identical over 7 bases. J lost 3 bases, V lost 6 bases, and 4 bases had no gene match. This CDR3 region has 13 residues. Germline V gene data show CDR1 as MDHEN and CDR2 as SYDVKM. The CDR3 protein is CASRNRGEETQYF. In DNA, the CDR3 is TGTGCCAGCAGGAACAGGGGAGAAGAGACCCAGTACTTC.

The rearrangement joins TRBV30 to TRBJ1-1, with a possible D match to TRBD1 (6 bases). The germline V gene encodes CDR1 GTSNPN and CDR2 SVGIG (reference sequence). The CDR3 sequence is 13 residues long. V was shortened by 4 bases and J by 7 bases, with 16 bases between the two germline ends. CDR3 loop: CAWIRGQPLEAFF. The CDR3 DNA is TGTGCCTGGATAAGGGGACAACCCCTTGAAGCTTTCTTT.

This chain uses TRBV5-4 with TRBJ1-1; 8 nucleotides match TRBD1. This CDR3 is built from 16 residues. V dropped 2 bases and J dropped 0; count of bases not matched to a gene: 6. Germline loops: CDR1 SGHNT, CDR2 YYREEE (reference sequence). Here the CDR3 DNA reads TGTGCCAGCAGCTTTTGGCCGGACAGGGTGAACACTGAAGCTTTCTTT. Protein product: CASSFWPDRVNTEAFF.

V and J are TRBV1 and TRBJ1-5; the tabulated D call, TRBD1, remains unverified against the DNA. TRBV1 is a pseudogene segment. The CDR3 is 17 amino acids. The CDR3 sequence: CTSSQQQGALSNQPQHF. In DNA, the CDR3 is TGCACCAGCAGCCAACAACAGGGGGCGCTTAGCAATCAGCCCCAGCATTTT.

The chain employs TRBV5-1 and TRBJ1-2, with a tentative D call TRBD1 (5 bases). Germline assignment: CDR1 SGHRS and CDR2 YFSETQ. Trimming removed 0 bases from V and 8 bases from J, with 20 bases in between. This CDR3 spans 16 amino acids. CDR3 in amino acids: CASSLAGDLGGKGYTF. The CDR3 DNA reads as TGCGCCAGCAGCTTGGCGGGGGACCTCGGGGGAAAGGGCTACACCTTC.

The chain has TRBV7-6 and TRBJ2-1, with 8 bases fitting TRBD2. CDR3 length equals 18 residues. J was trimmed by 0 bases and V by 0 bases; bases with no gene match: 7. Germline V lookup: CDR1 SGHVS, CDR2 FNYEAQ. CDR3 in DNA: TGTGCCAGCAGCTTAGCGCCCGGAGCGGGGGCCTCCTACAATGAGCAGTTCTTC. It specifies CASSLAPGAGASYNEQFF.

V gene TRBV9 combines with J gene TRBJ2-3; 7 nucleotides align to TRBD1. Trimming at V came to 4 bases and at J to 0 bases, leaving 8 bases not matched to a gene. Germline CDR1 reads SGDLS; CDR2 reads YYNGEE. The CDR3 loop spans 16 amino acids. The CDR3 coding sequence is TGTGCCAGCAGCATCCTGCAGGGGGTAAGCACAGATACGCAGTATTTT. Its protein is CASSILQGVSTDTQYF.

The chain is built from TRBV28 and TRBJ2-7; TRBD1 matches at 9 bases. The length of the CDR3 is 15 residues. Per germline, CDR1 MDHEN and CDR2 SYDVKM. The J segment lost 6 bases and the V segment lost 2 bases, leaving 8 bases of the junction unmatched. The CDR3 loop is CASSLGGTGSTEQYF. CDR3 nucleotide sequence: TGTGCCAGCAGTTTAGGCGGGACAGGGTCTACCGAGCAGTACTTC. The variable domain in full, with the rest retrieved from reference TRBV28 and TRBJ2-7, is DVKVTQSSRYLVKRTGEKVFLECVQDMDHENMFWYRQDPGLGLRLIYFSYDVKMKEKGDIPEGYSVSREKKERFSLILESASTNQTSMYLCASSLGGTGSTEQYFGPGTRLTVT.

The rearrangement links TRBV5-1 to TRBJ1-1, with D uncertain. The CDR3 has 13 amino acids. V lost 1 base and J 1 base, leaving 5 bases between the germline ends. Per germline, CDR1 SGHRS and CDR2 YFSETQ. CDR3 sequence reads: CASSLPSNTEAFF. The CDR3 region has the DNA TGCGCCAGCAGCTTGCCCTCGAACACTGAAGCTTTCTTT.

The sample holds one count of this clone. The rearrangement joins TRBV5-4 to TRBJ2-7; 9 positions agree with TRBD2. V shed 3 bases and J 7 bases; nucleotides not matched to a gene: 11. The CDR3 spans 15 residues. CDR1 and CDR2 from the germline V gene are SGHNT and YYREEE (reference sequence). The CDR3 DNA reads as TGTGCCAGCAGCTCAGGCGGGGGGGGAATGGGAGAGCAGTACTTC. Its protein is CASSSGGGGMGEQYF.

This sequence joins TRBV11-2 and TRBJ2-7; 7 bases are shared with TRBD1. This CDR3 has 16 residues. CDR1 SGHAT and CDR2 FQNNGV come from the germline V gene. After removal of 5 bases from V and 3 bases from J, the junction contained 13 bases not matched to a gene. The CDR3 DNA is TGTGCCAGCAGCCGTTTAGGGGGACAGAGCTACTACGAGCAGTACTTC. Protein: CASSRLGGQSYYEQYF.

The V gene is TRBV5-1, the J gene TRBJ1-6; TRBD1 agrees at 7 bases. Germline assignment: CDR1 SGHRS and CDR2 YFSETQ. This CDR3 is built from 14 residues. V lost 2 bases to trimming and J lost 7 bases; unmatched junction nucleotides: 3. DNA for the CDR3: TGCGCCAGCAGCTTAGAACAGGGGAATTCACCCCTCCACTTT. Protein product: CASSLEQGNSPLHF. Filled out from reference TRBV5-1 and TRBJ1-6, the complete variable domain reads KAGVTQTPRYLIKTRGQQVTLSCSPISGHRSVSWYQQTPGQGLQFLFEYFSETQRNKGNFPGRFSGRQFSNSRSEMNVSTLELGDSALYLCASSLEQGNSPLHFGNGTRLTVT.

The rearrangement uses TRBV7-6 and TRBJ1-2, with D possibly TRBD1 on 6 matching bases. V lost 5 bases and J 4 bases, leaving 20 bases between the germline ends. This CDR3 has 16 amino acids. Germline CDR1 reads SGHVS; CDR2 reads FNYEAQ. CDR3 residues: CASSPGTSQAGYGYTF. The CDR3 DNA reads as TGTGCCAGCAGCCCTGGGACATCTCAGGCGGGCTATGGCTACACCTTC.

The gene calls are TRBV6-1 and TRBJ2-1; 8 bases match TRBD2. Germline CDR1 MNHNS, CDR2 SASEGT. The CDR3 runs to 14 residues. With V trimmed by 2 bases and J by 9 bases, 6 bases remained unmatched. The CDR3 loop reads CASSERGGGSEQFF. CDR3 sequence (DNA): TGTGCCAGCAGTGAAAGGGGCGGGGGGAGTGAGCAGTTCTTC.

The chain carries TRBV7-6 and TRBJ2-1, with D perhaps TRBD1 (6 bases). Trimming took 2 bases from V and 0 from J, leaving 8 bases between them. Germline V lookup: CDR1 SGHVS, CDR2 FNYEAQ. This CDR3 is 15 amino acids long. CDR3 loop: CASSLWTASYNEQFF. The CDR3 region has the DNA TGTGCCAGCAGCTTATGGACAGCCTCCTACAATGAGCAGTTCTTC.

V is TRBV11-2 and J is TRBJ1-4; 7 positions match TRBD1. Germline CDR1 reads SGHAT; CDR2 reads FQNNGV. The CDR3 has 14 amino acids. The J segment lost 4 bases and the V segment lost 4 bases, leaving 3 bases of the junction unmatched. The CDR3 loop is CASSYGQVNEKLFF. CDR3 coding DNA: TGTGCCAGCAGCTACGGACAGGTTAATGAAAAACTGTTTTTT.

The CDR3 sequence: CASSLAGAGGQETQYF. DNA for the CDR3: TGCGCCAGCAGCTTGGCCGGAGCGGGGGGGCAAGAGACCCAGTACTTC. V gene TRBV5-1 combines with J gene TRBJ2-5; 10 bases match TRBD2. This CDR3 has 16 amino acids. V was pared by 0 bases and J by 2 bases, with 4 bases of the junction left unmatched. From germline, CDR1 is SGHRS and CDR2 YFSETQ.

This clone was picked up a small number of times. The chain is built from TRBV30 and TRBJ2-7; 11 positions agree with TRBD2. The germline CDR1 and CDR2 sequences are GTSNPN and SVGIG (reference sequence). CDR3 length equals 13 residues. The CDR3 DNA sequence: TGTGCTTTTGGACTAGCGGGCTCAATCGAGCAGTACTTC. It is translated as CAFGLAGSIEQYF.

The V and J genes are TRBV19 and TRBJ2-7, with no clear D. The CDR3 spans 14 residues. V gave up 10 bases and J gave up 2 bases, with 18 bases separating them. From germline, CDR1 is LNHDA and CDR2 SQIVND (reference sequence). The CDR3 DNA reads TGTGCCACCCGAAAAGAGCCCTTAACCTACGAGCAGTACTTC. This codes for CATRKEPLTYEQYF.

The chain combines TRBV6-5 with TRBJ1-1; no definite D call. The V and J ends lost 1 base and 3 bases respectively, with 6 bases between them. Germline V gives CDR1 MNHEY, CDR2 SVGAGI. The CDR3 totals 13 residues. CDR3 loop: CASSYFGYTEAFF. The CDR3 DNA reads as TGTGCCAGCAGTTACTTCGGGTACACTGAAGCTTTCTTT.